The 16 T cell receptor beta chains given below trace back to one sample, sequenced in a study of T cell changes during pregnancy in multiple sclerosis. Clones were sequenced by immunoSEQ multiplex PCR, and TCRdb holds only the in-frame ones, with some missing. Of approximately 100,000 clones in the sample, approximately 90% are singletons; the top ten hold around 3.5%. Specimen: peripheral blood, collected after pregnancy. The source of these receptors is a female donor with multiple sclerosis, enrolled in a pregnancy study.

The chain employs TRBV7-6 and TRBJ1-2; 8 bases fit TRBD1. Germline lookup yields CDR1 SGHVS and CDR2 FNYEAQ. The CDR3 totals 17 residues. Trimming at V came to 5 bases and at J to 4 bases, leaving 15 bases not matched to a gene. The CDR3 region is CASSPRGDRKGSYGYTF. In DNA, the CDR3 is TGTGCCAGCAGCCCCCGGGGGGACAGGAAGGGGAGCTATGGCTACACCTTC.

The chain employs TRBV7-9 and TRBJ1-1; no clear D gene. Per germline, CDR1 SEHNR and CDR2 FQNEAQ (reference sequence). The CDR3 has 12 amino acids. The V end was cut by 0 bases, the J end by 11 bases, with 10 bases between. Here the CDR3 reads CASSLALRGAFF. The DNA of the CDR3 is TGTGCCAGCAGCTTAGCGCTCAGAGGGGCTTTCTTT.

This clone was counted between two and nine times. The rearrangement uses TRBV19 and TRBJ1-5; 8 nucleotides agree with TRBD1. J lost 6 bases, V lost 11 bases, and 18 bases had no gene match. The CDR3 loop spans 16 amino acids. Germline V CDR1 and CDR2: LNHDA, SQIVND (reference sequence). CDR3 coding DNA: TGTGCCGCTTCCCCCCGGGGACAGGCGGGGCGTCAGCCCCAGCATTTT. This translates into CAASPRGQAGRQPQHF.

This chain links TRBV28 with TRBJ1-2, with D possibly being TRBD1 (5 bases). V lost 3 bases to trimming and J lost 3 bases, with 11 bases between them. The CDR3 has 14 residues. Germline V gene sequence: CDR1 MDHEN, CDR2 SYDVKM. The DNA of the CDR3 is TGTGCCAGCAGTTTGCGACAGAGCCACTATGGCTACACCTTC. Translated, it gives CASSLRQSHYGYTF.

The V gene is TRBV5-1, the J gene TRBJ1-1, with 7 bases matching TRBD1. J lost 5 bases, V lost 3 bases, and 10 bases had no gene match. This CDR3 contains 15 residues. Germline loops: CDR1 SGHRS, CDR2 YFSETQ. This chain's CDR3 is CASSSGPTGETEAFF. CDR3 DNA sequence: TGCGCCAGCAGCTCGGGCCCCACAGGGGAAACTGAAGCTTTCTTT.

The rearrangement joins TRBV29-1 to TRBJ1-1, with D maybe TRBD1 (5 bases). Trimming removed 7 bases at V and 1 base at J, with 10 bases between. Germline V lookup: CDR1 SQVTM, CDR2 ANQGSEA. The CDR3 totals 12 residues. The CDR3 reads CSGGGRNTEAFF. In DNA, the CDR3 is TGCAGCGGCGGGGGTCGGAACACTGAAGCTTTCTTT.

This chain joins TRBV12-5 and TRBJ1-1; D gene ambiguous. V lost 5 bases and J lost 7, with 2 bases in between. This CDR3 comprises 9 residues. CDR1 is LGHNT, CDR2 FRNRAP, per germline. The chain's CDR3 is CASGHEAFF. The CDR3 bases are TGTGCTAGTGGTCATGAAGCTTTCTTT.

This rearrangement joins TRBV30 to TRBJ2-1, with D perhaps matching TRBD2 (5 bases). CDR3 length: 13 residues. Germline CDR1 GTSNPN, CDR2 SVGIG (reference sequence). V was cut by 6 bases and J by 4 bases, with 13 bases left in between. This CDR3 is CACITPGYNEQFF. CDR3 DNA sequence: TGTGCCTGCATCACCCCGGGGTACAATGAGCAGTTCTTC.

The chain has TRBV11-1 and TRBJ2-3, with TRBD2 matching over 8 bases. The germline gives CDR1 SGHAT, CDR2 FQDESV (reference sequence). This CDR3 region has 16 residues. Trimming took 0 bases from V and 1 from J; bases not matched to a gene: 3. The CDR3 DNA reads TGTGCCAGCAGCTTAGCCGGTAGCGGGGGCACAGATACGCAGTATTTT. Protein sequence: CASSLAGSGGTDTQYF.

This clone was seen more than once but under ten times. The chain links TRBV19 to TRBJ1-1; D possibly corresponds to TRBD1 (6 bases). The CDR3 has 14 amino acids. The V end lost 3 bases, the J end lost 5 bases, and 13 bases lay between the germline ends. The V gene's germline CDR1 is LNHDA and CDR2 SQIVND (reference sequence). The CDR3 sequence is CASSIRDMETEAFF. CDR3 nucleotides: TGTGCCAGTAGTATCAGGGACATGGAGACTGAAGCTTTCTTT.

The V call is TRBV5-1, the J call TRBJ2-3, with a weak D call TRBD1 (6 bases). V lost 1 base, J lost 2 bases, and 14 bases lay in between. The CDR3 is 16 amino acids. Germline CDR1 and CDR2: SGHRS and YFSETQ. CDR3 nucleotide sequence: TGCGCCAGCAGCTTGTTACAGGGTTGGGCCACAGATACGCAGTATTTT. It specifies CASSLLQGWATDTQYF.

This clone showed up just once. This chain links TRBV2 with TRBJ2-5; 16 positions agree with TRBD2. The CDR3 extends over 13 amino acids. Unmatched junction bases numbered 1, after V lost 6 bases and J lost 9 bases. Germline values: CDR1 SNHLY, CDR2 FYNNEI. CDR3 nucleotides: TGTGCCAGCAGCGGGACTAGCGGGGGGGCCCAGTACTTC. It yields the protein CASSGTSGGAQYF.

The chain carries TRBV5-1 and TRBJ2-5, with TRBD1 matching 7 bases. In germline, CDR1 is SGHRS, CDR2 YFSETQ. V dropped 2 bases and J dropped 5; count of bases not matched to a gene: 6. The CDR3 sequence is 14 residues long. The CDR3: CASSLRQGVETQYF. The CDR3 DNA follows: TGCGCCAGCAGCTTACGACAGGGTGTGGAGACCCAGTACTTC.

V usage is TRBV6-5 and J usage is TRBJ1-4; D gene ambiguous. Germline loops: CDR1 MNHEY, CDR2 SVGAGI. The CDR3 contains 15 residues. Trimming removed 0 bases at V and 7 bases at J, with 12 bases between. The CDR3 here is CASSYSTGLCEKLFF. The CDR3, as DNA: TGTGCCAGCAGTTACTCGACGGGGTTGTGTGAAAAACTGTTTTTT.

This rearrangement joins TRBV5-1 to TRBJ2-5, with 7 positions matching TRBD2. This CDR3 spans 14 amino acids. V dropped 3 bases and J dropped 3; count of bases not matched to a gene: 5. Looked up from germline, CDR1 is SGHRS and CDR2 is YFSETQ. CDR3 region: CASSSNLAEETQYF. CDR3 nucleotides: TGCGCCAGCAGCTCGAACCTAGCGGAAGAGACCCAGTACTTC.

CDR3 coding DNA: TGTGCCAGCAGCCCCGGGACAGGATTTGAAAAACTGTTTTTT. Its protein is CASSPGTGFEKLFF. This chain links TRBV7-9 with TRBJ1-4, with 8 bases lining up with TRBD1. The CDR3 is made up of 14 amino acids. Germline V gene lookup returns CDR1 SEHNR and CDR2 FQNEAQ (reference sequence). Losses at the gene ends were 5 bases for V and 7 bases for J; bases not matched to a gene: 6.